Listed here are 8 T cell receptor beta chains from one sample, sequenced in a study of blood T cell repertoires in COVID-19. This table comes from immunoSEQ multiplex PCR, and its TCRdb copy is limited to in-frame clones, with some not included. Of around 280,000 clones in the sample, 90% were seen once. The source material was PBMCs or T cells enriched from blood (not recorded which). The receptors originated from a woman in her late teens or twenties with acute COVID-19.

The V and J genes are TRBV5-5 and TRBJ2-5, with D perhaps matching TRBD1 (6 bases). Germline CDR1 is SGHKS and CDR2 is YYEKEE (reference sequence). Trimming took off 4 bases at V and 3 bases at J, with 13 bases between the two ends. CDR3 size: 14 residues. CDR3 DNA: TGTGCCAGCAGCCCCCACAGGGCCAAAGAGACCCAGTACTTC. It specifies CASSPHRAKETQYF.

The chain couples TRBV7-9 to TRBJ2-7; D remains unclear. Germline loops: CDR1 SEHNR, CDR2 FQNEAQ (reference sequence). This CDR3 contains 13 residues. Trimming removed 3 bases at V and 3 bases at J, with 9 bases between. DNA of the CDR3: TGTGCCAGCAGCTTGCAACCGAGCTACGAGCAGTACTTC. Its translation is CASSLQPSYEQYF.

This chain connects TRBV5-6 to TRBJ1-1, with 9 bases identical to TRBD1. The V gene end was trimmed by 3 bases and the J gene end by 5 bases; junction bases not matched to a gene: 8. The CDR3 loop spans 15 amino acids. Germline lookup yields CDR1 SGHDT and CDR2 YYEEEE. The CDR3 protein is CASSSETGGLTEAFF. The CDR3 DNA reads as TGTGCCAGCAGCTCAGAGACAGGGGGTTTGACTGAAGCTTTCTTT.

This clone was seen once. This chain uses TRBV19 with TRBJ2-1; 12 positions agree with TRBD2. The germline CDR1 and CDR2 sequences are LNHDA and SQIVND (reference sequence). The trim removed 5 bases at V and 0 bases at J, leaving 8 bases unmatched. CDR3 length equals 18 residues. CDR3 region: CASSLPLAGGSSYNEQFF. The CDR3 bases are TGTGCCAGTAGTTTACCACTAGCGGGGGGTAGCTCCTACAATGAGCAGTTCTTC.

The rearrangement joins TRBV15 to TRBJ2-7; possible D gene TRBD1, 5 bases. Trimming took 1 base from V and 2 from J, leaving 15 bases between them. Per germline, CDR1 LNHNV and CDR2 YYDKDF (reference sequence). This CDR3 has 16 residues. The CDR3 loop reads CATSRGFLDTTYEQYF. As DNA, the CDR3 is TGTGCCACCAGCAGAGGGTTCCTGGACACCACCTACGAGCAGTACTTC.

The chain employs TRBV27 and TRBJ2-3; D remains unclear. V shed 4 bases and J shed 0 bases, with 11 bases lying between them. The CDR3 has 15 residues. The germline V gene encodes CDR1 MNHEY and CDR2 SMNVEV (reference sequence). CDR3 sequence: CASSSTAYSTDTQYF. Here the CDR3 DNA reads TGTGCCAGCAGTTCCACTGCGTACAGCACAGATACGCAGTATTTT.

This chain's CDR3 is CSASKDQGTYEQYF. The CDR3 DNA reads TGCAGCGCATCGAAGGATCAGGGTACCTACGAGCAGTACTTC. J is TRBJ2-7 and V is TRBV29-1; D is perhaps TRBD1 (5 bases). The CDR3 sequence is 14 residues long. CDR1 is SQVTM, CDR2 ANQGSEA, per germline. The V gene lost 7 bases and the J gene lost 2 bases, with 18 bases spanning the gap.

The V and J genes are TRBV19 and TRBJ1-4; weak D call: TRBD1 (6 bases). The germline gives CDR1 LNHDA, CDR2 SQIVND (reference sequence). With 5 bases removed from V and 3 bases from J, the gap between germline ends came to 22 bases. The CDR3 has 18 residues. CDR3 nucleotides: TGTGCCAGTAGTTCACAGGGTGGTGGGGTTATTTCTAATGAAAAACTGTTTTTT. Translation gives CASSSQGGGVISNEKLFF.